The text below deals with one TCR beta chain. The CDR3 length is 14 residues. V shed 7 bases, J shed 12 bases, and the junction held 15 bases outside the gene matches. CDR1 and CDR2 (germline): MNHEY, SVGAGI. The data were obtained in a study of blood T cell repertoires in COVID-19. Measured with immunoSEQ multiplex PCR; TCRdb has only the in-frame clones, and not every one. The data show approximately 40,000 clones, roughly 87% seen once. V is TRBV6-5 and J is TRBJ2-1; 7 nucleotides match TRBD1. This TCR was sampled from a man between 60 and 70 years old with COVID-19, enrolled during active disease. Material for sequencing was peripheral blood. In DNA, the CDR3 is TGTGCCAGCAACCCTCCTGAGGGGGCGCAAGCGCAGTTCTTC. The encoded protein is CASNPPEGAQAQFF.